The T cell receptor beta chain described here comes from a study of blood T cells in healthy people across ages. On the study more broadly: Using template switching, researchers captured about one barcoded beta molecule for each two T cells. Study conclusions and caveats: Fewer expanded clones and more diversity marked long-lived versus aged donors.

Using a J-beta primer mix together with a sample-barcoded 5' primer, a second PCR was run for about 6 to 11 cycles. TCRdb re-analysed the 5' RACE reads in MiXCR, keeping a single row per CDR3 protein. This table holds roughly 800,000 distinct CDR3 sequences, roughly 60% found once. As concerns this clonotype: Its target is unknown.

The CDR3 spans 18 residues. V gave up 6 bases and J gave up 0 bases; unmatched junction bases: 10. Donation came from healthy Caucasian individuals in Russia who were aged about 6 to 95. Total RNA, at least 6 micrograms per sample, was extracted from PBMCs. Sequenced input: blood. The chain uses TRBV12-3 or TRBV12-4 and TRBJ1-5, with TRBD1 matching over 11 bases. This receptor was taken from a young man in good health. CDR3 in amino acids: CASRLDRGPTISNQPQHF. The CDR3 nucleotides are TGTGCCAGCAGGCTGGACAGGGGGCCTACGATTAGCAATCAGCCCCAGCATTTT.